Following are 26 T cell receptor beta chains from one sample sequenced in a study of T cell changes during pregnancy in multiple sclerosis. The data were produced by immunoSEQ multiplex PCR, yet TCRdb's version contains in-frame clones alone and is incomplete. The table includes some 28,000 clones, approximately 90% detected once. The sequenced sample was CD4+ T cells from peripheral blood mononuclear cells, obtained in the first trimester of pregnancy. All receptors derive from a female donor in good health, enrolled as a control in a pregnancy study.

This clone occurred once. For the CDR3, the DNA is TGTGCCAGCAGCCCCCCCCGAGGAGGCTCCTACGAGCAGTACTTC. Translated, it gives CASSPPRGGSYEQYF. V usage is TRBV7-9 and J usage is TRBJ2-7, with a tentative D call TRBD2 (5 bases). The V and J ends lost 5 bases and 0 bases respectively, with 14 bases between them. The germline V gene has CDR1 SEHNR and CDR2 FQNEAQ (reference sequence). This CDR3 comprises 15 residues. The variable domain in full, completed from reference TRBV7-9 and TRBJ2-7, reads DTGVSQNPRHKITKRGQNVTFRCDPISEHNRLYWYRQTLGQGPEFLTYFQNEAQLEKSRLLSDRFSAERPKGSFSTLEIQRTEQGDSAMYLCASSPPRGGSYEQYFGPGTRLTVT.

The CDR3 is CSVRRGSYNEQFF. The DNA for the CDR3 is TGCAGCGTTCGTCGGGGCTCCTACAATGAGCAGTTCTTC. This chain connects TRBV29-1 to TRBJ2-1, with D maybe TRBD2 (5 bases). The CDR3 consists of 13 residues. The germline V and J ends were trimmed by 5 bases and 0 bases, with 8 bases remaining between them. Germline loops: CDR1 SQVTM, CDR2 ANQGSEA.

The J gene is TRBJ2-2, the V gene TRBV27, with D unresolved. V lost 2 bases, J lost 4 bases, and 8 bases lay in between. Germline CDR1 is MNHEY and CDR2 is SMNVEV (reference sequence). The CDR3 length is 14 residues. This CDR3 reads CASSLLPSTGELFF. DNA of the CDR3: TGTGCCAGCAGTTTACTCCCGAGCACCGGGGAGCTGTTTTTT.

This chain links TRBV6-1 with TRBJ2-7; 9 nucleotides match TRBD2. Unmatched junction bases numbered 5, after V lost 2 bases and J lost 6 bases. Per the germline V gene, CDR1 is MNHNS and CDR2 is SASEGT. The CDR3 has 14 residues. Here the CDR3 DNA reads TGTGCCAGCAGTGAATTGGGACTAGCTCCCGAGCAGTACTTC. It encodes CASSELGLAPEQYF.

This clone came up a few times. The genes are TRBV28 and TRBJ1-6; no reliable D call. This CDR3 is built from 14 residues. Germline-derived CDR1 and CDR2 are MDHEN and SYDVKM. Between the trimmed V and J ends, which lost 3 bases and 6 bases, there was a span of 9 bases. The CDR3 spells CASSFGIGNSPLHF. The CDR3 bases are TGTGCCAGCAGTTTCGGGATTGGTAATTCACCCCTCCACTTT.

The CDR3 DNA reads TGTGCCAGTGAACACACGTACCAAGAGACCCAGTACTTC. Protein product: CASEHTYQETQYF. The chain links TRBV25-1 to TRBJ2-5; no definite D call. This CDR3 has 13 residues. V lost 9 bases and J lost 0, with 11 bases in between. Germline values: CDR1 MGHDK, CDR2 SYGVNS.

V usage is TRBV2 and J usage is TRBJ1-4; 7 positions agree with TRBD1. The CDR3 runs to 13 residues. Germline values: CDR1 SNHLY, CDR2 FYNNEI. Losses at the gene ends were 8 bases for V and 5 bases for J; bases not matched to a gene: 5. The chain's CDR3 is CASGRDRNEKLFF. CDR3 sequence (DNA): TGTGCCAGCGGTAGGGACAGAAATGAAAAACTGTTTTTT. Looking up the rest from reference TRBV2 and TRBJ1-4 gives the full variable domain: EPEVTQTPSHQVTQMGQEVILRCVPISNHLYFYWYRQILGQKVEFLVSFYNNEISEKSEIFDDQFSVERPDGSNFTLKIRSTKLEDSAMYFCASGRDRNEKLFFGSGTQLSVL.

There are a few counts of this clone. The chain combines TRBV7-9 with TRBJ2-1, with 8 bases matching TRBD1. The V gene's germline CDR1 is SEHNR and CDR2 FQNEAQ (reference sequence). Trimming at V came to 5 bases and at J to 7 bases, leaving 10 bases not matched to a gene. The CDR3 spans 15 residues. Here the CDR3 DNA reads TGTGCCAGCAGCAGAACGCCGACAGGGGCGAATGAGCAGTTCTTC. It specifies CASSRTPTGANEQFF.

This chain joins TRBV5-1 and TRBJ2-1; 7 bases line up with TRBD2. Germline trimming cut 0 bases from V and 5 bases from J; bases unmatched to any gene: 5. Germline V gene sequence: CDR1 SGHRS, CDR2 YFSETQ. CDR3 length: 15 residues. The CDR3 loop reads CASSLDLAGDNEQFF. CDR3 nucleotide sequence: TGCGCCAGCAGCTTGGATCTTGCGGGGGACAATGAGCAGTTCTTC.

CDR3 in DNA: TGCAGCGCGGGGGTGAGTGGAGAGACCCAGTACTTC. Translation: CSAGVSGETQYF. The chain uses TRBV29-1 and TRBJ2-5; weak D call: TRBD2 (6 bases). The V gene lost 7 bases and the J gene lost 4 bases, with 13 bases spanning the gap. In germline, CDR1 is SQVTM, CDR2 ANQGSEA. CDR3 size: 12 residues. The complete variable domain, with remaining parts taken from reference TRBV29-1 and TRBJ2-5, reads SAVISQKPSRDICQRGTSLTIQCQVDSQVTMMFWYRQQPGQSLTLIATANQGSEATYESGFVIDKFPISRPNLTFSTLTVSNMSPEDSSIYLCSAGVSGETQYFGPGTRLLVL.

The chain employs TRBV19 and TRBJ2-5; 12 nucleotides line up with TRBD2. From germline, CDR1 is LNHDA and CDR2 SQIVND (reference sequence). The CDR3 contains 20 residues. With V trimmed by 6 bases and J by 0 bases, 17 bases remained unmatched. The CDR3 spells CASSSSRLAGVEGHQETQYF. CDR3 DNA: TGTGCCAGTAGCTCGTCTAGACTAGCGGGAGTTGAGGGCCACCAAGAGACCCAGTACTTC.

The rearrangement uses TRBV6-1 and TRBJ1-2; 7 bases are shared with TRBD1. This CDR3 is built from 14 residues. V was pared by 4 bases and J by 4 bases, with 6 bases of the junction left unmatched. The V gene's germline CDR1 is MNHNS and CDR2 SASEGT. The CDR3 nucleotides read TGTGCCAGCAGTGGAGGGACAGAAATCTATGGCTACACCTTC. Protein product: CASSGGTEIYGYTF.

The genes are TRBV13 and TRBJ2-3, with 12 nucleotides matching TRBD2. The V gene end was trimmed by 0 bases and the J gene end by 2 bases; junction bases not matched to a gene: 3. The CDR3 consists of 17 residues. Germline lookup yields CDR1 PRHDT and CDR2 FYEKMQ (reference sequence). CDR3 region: CASSLGLAGGPTDTQYF. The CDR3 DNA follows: TGTGCCAGCAGCTTAGGCCTAGCGGGGGGGCCCACAGATACGCAGTATTTT.

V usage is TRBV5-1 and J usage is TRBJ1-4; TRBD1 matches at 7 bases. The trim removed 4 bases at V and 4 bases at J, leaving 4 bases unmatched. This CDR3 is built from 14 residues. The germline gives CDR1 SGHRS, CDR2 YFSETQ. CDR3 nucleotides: TGCGCCAGCAGCGTGGACAGGCTTAATGAAAAACTGTTTTTT. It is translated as CASSVDRLNEKLFF.

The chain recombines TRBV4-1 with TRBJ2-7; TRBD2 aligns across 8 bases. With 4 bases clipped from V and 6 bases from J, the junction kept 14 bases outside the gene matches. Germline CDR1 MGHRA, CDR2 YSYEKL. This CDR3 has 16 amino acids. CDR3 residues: CASSRRLGLGGLEQYF. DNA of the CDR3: TGCGCCAGCAGCCGACGATTGGGACTAGGAGGGCTCGAGCAGTACTTC.

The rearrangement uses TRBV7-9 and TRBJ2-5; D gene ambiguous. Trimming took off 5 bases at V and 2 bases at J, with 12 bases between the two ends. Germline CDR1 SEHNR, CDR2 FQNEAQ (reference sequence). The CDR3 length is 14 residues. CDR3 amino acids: CASSDPPRQETQYF. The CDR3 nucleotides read TGTGCCAGCAGCGATCCCCCCCGGCAAGAGACCCAGTACTTC.

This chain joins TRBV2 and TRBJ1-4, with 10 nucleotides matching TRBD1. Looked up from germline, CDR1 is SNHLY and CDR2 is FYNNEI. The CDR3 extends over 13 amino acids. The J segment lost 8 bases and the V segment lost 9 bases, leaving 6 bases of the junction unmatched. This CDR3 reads CASSGGQGEKLFF. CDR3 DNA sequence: TGTGCCAGTTCGGGGGGACAGGGGGAAAAACTGTTTTTT.

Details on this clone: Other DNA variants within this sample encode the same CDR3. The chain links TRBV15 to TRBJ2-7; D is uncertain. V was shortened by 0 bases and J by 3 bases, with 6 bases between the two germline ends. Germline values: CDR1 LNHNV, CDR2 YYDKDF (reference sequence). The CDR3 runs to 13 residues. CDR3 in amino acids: CATSREGSYEQYF. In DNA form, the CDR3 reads TGTGCCACCAGCAGAGAGGGCAGCTACGAGCAGTACTTC.

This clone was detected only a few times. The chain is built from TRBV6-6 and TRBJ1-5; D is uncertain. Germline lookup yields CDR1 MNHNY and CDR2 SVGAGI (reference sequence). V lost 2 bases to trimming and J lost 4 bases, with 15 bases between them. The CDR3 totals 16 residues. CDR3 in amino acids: CASSYVSFSMNQPQHF. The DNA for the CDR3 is TGTGCCAGCAGTTACGTTAGCTTCTCGATGAATCAGCCCCAGCATTTT.

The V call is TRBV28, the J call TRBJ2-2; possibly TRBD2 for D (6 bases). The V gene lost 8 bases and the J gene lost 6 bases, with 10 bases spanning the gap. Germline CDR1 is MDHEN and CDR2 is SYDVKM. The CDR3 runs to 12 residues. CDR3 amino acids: CASQEGPGELFF. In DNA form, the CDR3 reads TGTGCCAGCCAGGAGGGGCCCGGGGAGCTGTTTTTT.

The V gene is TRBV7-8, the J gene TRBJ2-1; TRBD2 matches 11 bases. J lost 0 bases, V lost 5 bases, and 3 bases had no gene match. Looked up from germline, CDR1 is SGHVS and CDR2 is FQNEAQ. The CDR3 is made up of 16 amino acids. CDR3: CASSVSGGVSYNEQFF. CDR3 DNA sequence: TGTGCCAGCAGCGTTAGCGGGGGGGTCTCCTACAATGAGCAGTTCTTC.

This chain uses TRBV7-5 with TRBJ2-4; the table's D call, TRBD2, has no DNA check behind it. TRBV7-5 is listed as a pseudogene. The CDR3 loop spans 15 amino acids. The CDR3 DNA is TGTGTCAGAAGCTTTTGCGGGCTAGCCAAAAACATTCAGTACTTC. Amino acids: CVRSFCGLAKNIQYF.

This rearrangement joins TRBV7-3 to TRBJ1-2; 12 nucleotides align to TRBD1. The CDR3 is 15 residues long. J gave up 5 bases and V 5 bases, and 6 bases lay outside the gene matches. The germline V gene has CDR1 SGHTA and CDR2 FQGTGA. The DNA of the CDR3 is TGTGCCAGCAGCAGGGCGGGACAGGGGGCGTATGGCTACACCTTC. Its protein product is CASSRAGQGAYGYTF.

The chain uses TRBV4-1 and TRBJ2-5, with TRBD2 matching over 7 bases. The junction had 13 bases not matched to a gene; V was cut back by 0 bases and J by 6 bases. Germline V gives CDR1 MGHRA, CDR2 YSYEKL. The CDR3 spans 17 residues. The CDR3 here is CASSQDEGRGPKKTQYF. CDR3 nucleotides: TGCGCCAGCAGCCAAGATGAGGGGAGGGGCCCTAAGAAGACCCAGTACTTC.

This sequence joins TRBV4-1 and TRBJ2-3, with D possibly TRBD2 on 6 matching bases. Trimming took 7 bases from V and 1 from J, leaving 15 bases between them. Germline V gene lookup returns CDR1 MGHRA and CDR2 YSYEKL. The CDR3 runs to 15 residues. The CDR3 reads CASTPAGMGTDTQYF. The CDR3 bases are TGCGCCAGCACCCCCGCGGGGATGGGCACAGATACGCAGTATTTT.

The CDR3 spells CASSPAASLSGELFF. As DNA, the CDR3 is TGTGCCAGCAGCCCCGCTGCTAGTCTCTCCGGGGAGCTGTTTTTT. V and J are TRBV7-2 and TRBJ2-2; D gene unclear. Germline CDR1 and CDR2: SGHTA and FQGNSA. With 5 bases removed from V and 6 bases from J, the gap between germline ends came to 16 bases. The CDR3 extends over 15 amino acids.